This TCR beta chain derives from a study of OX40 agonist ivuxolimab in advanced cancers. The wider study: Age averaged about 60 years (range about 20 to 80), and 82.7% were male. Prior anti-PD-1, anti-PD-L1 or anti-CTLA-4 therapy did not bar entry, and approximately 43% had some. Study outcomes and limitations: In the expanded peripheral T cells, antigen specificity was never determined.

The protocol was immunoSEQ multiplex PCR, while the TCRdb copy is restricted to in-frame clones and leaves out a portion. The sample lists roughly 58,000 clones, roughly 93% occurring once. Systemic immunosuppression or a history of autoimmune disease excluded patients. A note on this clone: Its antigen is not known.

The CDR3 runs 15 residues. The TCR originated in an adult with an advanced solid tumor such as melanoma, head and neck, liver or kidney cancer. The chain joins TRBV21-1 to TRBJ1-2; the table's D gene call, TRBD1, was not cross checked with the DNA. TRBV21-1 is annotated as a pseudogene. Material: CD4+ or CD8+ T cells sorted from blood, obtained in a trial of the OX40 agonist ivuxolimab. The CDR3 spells CASSKDRGPNYGYTF. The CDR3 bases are TGTGCCAGCAGCAAAGACAGGGGACCTAACTATGGCTACACCTTC.